Shown below are 29 T cell receptor beta chains from a single sample sequenced in a study of blood T cell repertoires in COVID-19. Clones were read by immunoSEQ multiplex PCR, and TCRdb kept only the in-frame ones, dropping some. This table holds approximately 130,000 clones, roughly 79% found once. Sequencing was performed on peripheral blood. The source of these receptors is a woman aged 55-69 years with active or convalescent COVID-19.

V usage is TRBV7-2 and J usage is TRBJ1-1; unclear D gene. The germline CDR1 and CDR2 sequences are SGHTA and FQGNSA. The CDR3 loop spans 14 amino acids. V was clipped by 0 bases and J by 5 bases, with 10 bases between them. CDR3 sequence reads: CASSLAREGTEAFF. The CDR3 nucleotides read TGTGCCAGCAGCTTAGCTAGGGAGGGTACTGAAGCTTTCTTT.

The rearrangement links TRBV9 to TRBJ2-3; D gene unclear. Germline CDR1 reads SGDLS; CDR2 reads YYNGEE. There are 14 residues in the CDR3. Trimming removed 0 bases at V and 6 bases at J, with 11 bases between. CDR3 nucleotide sequence: TGTGCCAGCAGCGTAGGAGGTCGGATGGATACGCAGTATTTT. Translating gives CASSVGGRMDTQYF. The whole variable domain, filled in from reference TRBV9 and TRBJ2-3, reads DSGVTQTPKHLITATGQRVTLRCSPRSGDLSVYWYQQSLDQGLQFLIQYYNGEERAKGNILERFSAQQFPDLHSELNLSSLELGDSALYFCASSVGGRMDTQYFGPGTRLTVL.

V is TRBV28 and J is TRBJ2-7; the match to TRBD2 covers 16 bases. The junction had 6 bases not matched to a gene; V was cut back by 3 bases and J by 4 bases. There are 17 residues in the CDR3. Germline V gene lookup returns CDR1 MDHEN and CDR2 SYDVKM. The CDR3 DNA reads TGTGCCAGCAGTTTGGGGACTAGCGGGAGGGCGCCTTACGAGCAGTACTTC. As protein: CASSLGTSGRAPYEQYF.

V and J are TRBV12-3 or TRBV12-4 and TRBJ2-5; D perhaps matches TRBD2 (5 bases). Trimming took 5 bases from V and 5 from J, leaving 9 bases between them. The CDR3 totals 12 residues. The CDR3 loop is CASSRTGETQYF. CDR3 DNA sequence: TGTGCCAGCAGTCGGACGGGGGAGACCCAGTACTTC.

The chain employs TRBV7-8 and TRBJ1-6; tentative D call: TRBD1 (5 bases). This CDR3 comprises 16 residues. V lost 1 base and J 1 base, leaving 8 bases between the germline ends. Germline CDR1 SGHVS, CDR2 FQNEAQ. The CDR3 DNA is TGTGCCAGCAGCTTAGGTAGGGGATCCTATAATTCACCCCTCCACTTT. This gives the protein CASSLGRGSYNSPLHF.

This clone has just a few counts. The genes are TRBV4-3 and TRBJ1-2; 8 nucleotides match TRBD1. The germline CDR1 and CDR2 sequences are LGHNA and YSLEER. The CDR3 extends over 15 amino acids. Trimming took 0 bases from V and 8 from J; bases not matched to a gene: 8. CDR3 coding DNA: TGCGCCAGCAGCCAAGATTGGCCACAGGGGGAAGGCTACACCTTC. Amino acid sequence: CASSQDWPQGEGYTF.

The rearrangement uses TRBV28 and TRBJ2-1; 7 bases match TRBD1. Germline V lookup: CDR1 MDHEN, CDR2 SYDVKM. This CDR3 has 14 amino acids. With 2 bases clipped from V and 9 bases from J, the junction kept 7 bases outside the gene matches. The CDR3 sequence is CASSLRTGSGEQFF. CDR3 DNA: TGTGCCAGCAGTTTAAGGACAGGAAGCGGTGAGCAGTTCTTC.

The chain joins TRBV18 to TRBJ1-4; 12 bases align to TRBD1. Per germline, CDR1 KGHSH and CDR2 LQKENI. This CDR3 region has 16 residues. J gave up 7 bases and V 3 bases, and 6 bases lay outside the gene matches. CDR3: CASSPGTGGYSEKLFF. The CDR3 nucleotides are TGTGCCAGCTCACCCGGGACAGGGGGCTATAGTGAAAAACTGTTTTTT.

The genes are TRBV27 and TRBJ1-2; no clear D. CDR3 length: 15 amino acids. Germline CDR1 reads MNHEY; CDR2 reads SMNVEV (reference sequence). V was clipped by 5 bases and J by 3 bases, with 16 bases between them. The CDR3, as DNA: TGTGCCAGCAGTCCCCGGGGAAAACCGGACTATGGCTACACCTTC. Residues: CASSPRGKPDYGYTF.

The chain is built from TRBV27 and TRBJ2-3; the D gene is possibly TRBD1 (5 bases). This CDR3 is built from 15 residues. Germline CDR1 and CDR2: MNHEY and SMNVEV (reference sequence). V was pared by 4 bases and J by 0 bases, with 11 bases between. The chain's CDR3 is CASSSRQRSTDTQYF. CDR3 DNA: TGTGCCAGCAGTTCCCGACAGAGAAGCACAGATACGCAGTATTTT.

The chain has TRBV7-9 and TRBJ1-1, with D perhaps matching TRBD1 (6 bases). Trimming took off 5 bases at V and 0 bases at J, with 16 bases between the two ends. This CDR3 has 16 residues. Germline V gives CDR1 SEHNR, CDR2 FQNEAQ (reference sequence). CDR3 sequence: CASSPSGTTMNTEAFF. DNA for the CDR3: TGTGCCAGCAGCCCGTCCGGGACAACTATGAACACTGAAGCTTTCTTT. The variable domain in full, completed from reference TRBV7-9 and TRBJ1-1, reads DTGVSQNPRHKITKRGQNVTFRCDPISEHNRLYWYRQTLGQGPEFLTYFQNEAQLEKSRLLSDRFSAERPKGSFSTLEIQRTEQGDSAMYLCASSPSGTTMNTEAFFGQGTRLTVV.

This clone was observed many times. The chain joins TRBV6-5 to TRBJ2-7; 7 nucleotides match TRBD2. The CDR3 totals 13 residues. Trimming took 2 bases from V and 6 from J; bases not matched to a gene: 4. The V gene's germline CDR1 is MNHEY and CDR2 SVGAGI. Written as DNA, the CDR3 is TGTGCCAGCAGTTACGCGGGAGCCGGCGAGCAGTACTTC. Translating it yields CASSYAGAGEQYF.

The chain combines TRBV2 with TRBJ2-3, with 7 positions matching TRBD2. The CDR3 has 14 amino acids. Germline V gene data show CDR1 as SNHLY and CDR2 as FYNNEI. V lost 7 bases to trimming and J lost 2 bases; unmatched junction nucleotides: 6. As DNA, the CDR3 is TGTGCCAGCAAACTAGCGCGACTCACAGATACGCAGTATTTT. This gives the protein CASKLARLTDTQYF.

The chain employs TRBV7-7 and TRBJ2-1, with a tentative D call TRBD1 (6 bases). Germline V CDR1 and CDR2: SSHAT, FNYEAQ (reference sequence). The CDR3 covers 15 residues. Trimming removed 8 bases at V and 5 bases at J, with 19 bases between. This CDR3 reads CASFGGQTPDNEQFF. In DNA form, the CDR3 reads TGTGCCAGCTTTGGAGGACAGACCCCCGACAATGAGCAGTTCTTC.

This clone was counted many times. The genes are TRBV2 and TRBJ2-7; 10 bases agree with TRBD1. In germline, CDR1 is SNHLY, CDR2 FYNNEI. With 6 bases clipped from V and 2 bases from J, the junction kept 10 bases outside the gene matches. The CDR3 contains 16 residues. In DNA, the CDR3 is TGTGCCAGCAGAGAGACAGGGGGCCCCCTCACCTACGAGCAGTACGTC. It specifies CASRETGGPLTYEQYV.

V is TRBV6-2 or TRBV6-3 and J is TRBJ1-1; weak D call: TRBD1 (6 bases). Trimming removed 4 bases at V and 8 bases at J, with 11 bases between. Germline V lookup: CDR1 MNHEY, CDR2 SVGEGT. The CDR3 totals 12 residues. CDR3 loop: CASSSGDREAFF. DNA of the CDR3: TGTGCCAGCAGTTCCGGAGACAGGGAAGCTTTCTTT.

The chain uses TRBV6-5 and TRBJ1-1; 10 nucleotides agree with TRBD1. The CDR3 runs to 14 residues. Trimming cost V 6 bases and J 4 bases; bases outside gene matches: 5. Germline CDR1 and CDR2: MNHEY and SVGAGI. The CDR3 protein is CASRGTGAGTEAFF. The CDR3 bases are TGTGCCAGCAGGGGGACAGGGGCGGGCACTGAAGCTTTCTTT.

A few counts support this clone. The chain is built from TRBV6-2 or TRBV6-3 and TRBJ2-2; TRBD2 is a possible D gene (5 bases). V gave up 6 bases and J gave up 3 bases, with 11 bases separating them. Germline CDR1 is MNHEY and CDR2 is SVGEGT. The CDR3 runs 14 residues. This CDR3 is CASSPSGYTGELFF. CDR3 coding DNA: TGTGCCAGCAGCCCAAGCGGATACACCGGGGAGCTGTTTTTT.

This chain joins TRBV28 and TRBJ2-7, with D hard to call. This CDR3 is built from 17 residues. Per germline, CDR1 MDHEN and CDR2 SYDVKM. V gave up 8 bases and J gave up 5 bases, with 28 bases separating them. The CDR3 region is CASPPRPNLPQLDEQYF. Written as DNA, the CDR3 is TGTGCCAGCCCACCCAGGCCTAACCTCCCTCAATTAGACGAGCAGTACTTC. Complete variable domain (other parts from reference TRBV28 and TRBJ2-7): DVKVTQSSRYLVKRTGEKVFLECVQDMDHENMFWYRQDPGLGLRLIYFSYDVKMKEKGDIPEGYSVSREKKERFSLILESASTNQTSMYLCASPPRPNLPQLDEQYFGPGTRLTVT.

The CDR3 protein is CASSLLSSANEQFF. The CDR3 DNA sequence: TGTGCCAGCAGCTTACTTTCTAGCGCAAATGAGCAGTTCTTC. The chain recombines TRBV7-2 with TRBJ2-1; tentative D call: TRBD2 (6 bases). The CDR3 spans 14 residues. Looked up from germline, CDR1 is SGHTA and CDR2 is FQGNSA. Trimming removed 2 bases at V and 7 bases at J, with 12 bases between.

This chain joins TRBV13 and TRBJ2-5, with 14 bases matching TRBD2. CDR1 PRHDT and CDR2 FYEKMQ come from the germline V gene (reference sequence). Unmatched junction bases numbered 6, after V lost 5 bases and J lost 1 base. The CDR3 covers 17 residues. The CDR3 here is CASSIFGTSGGQETQYF. The CDR3 region has the DNA TGTGCCAGCAGCATTTTTGGGACTAGCGGGGGCCAAGAGACCCAGTACTTC.

The V and J genes are TRBV7-2 and TRBJ2-3, with 14 positions matching TRBD2. V lost 6 bases, J lost 10 bases, and 9 bases stayed unmatched. This CDR3 contains 15 residues. Germline CDR1 and CDR2: SGHTA and FQGNSA. CDR3 residues: CASRYPGTSGSSQYF. In DNA, the CDR3 is TGTGCCAGCAGGTACCCCGGGACTAGCGGGAGTTCGCAGTATTTT. Complete variable domain (other parts from reference TRBV7-2 and TRBJ2-3): GAGVSQSPSNKVTEKGKDVELRCDPISGHTALYWYRQSLGQGLEFLIYFQGNSAPDKSGLPSDRFSAERTGGSVSTLTIQRTQQEDSAVYLCASRYPGTSGSSQYFGPGTRLTVL.

The chain employs TRBV19 and TRBJ2-3; 12 nucleotides line up with TRBD2. Trimming cost V 1 base and J 7 bases; bases outside gene matches: 6. Germline values: CDR1 LNHDA, CDR2 SQIVND (reference sequence). The CDR3 is 16 amino acids. CDR3 sequence: CASSIAASGGAYTQYF. DNA for the CDR3: TGTGCCAGTAGTATAGCGGCTAGCGGGGGGGCCTATACGCAGTATTTT.

The V gene is TRBV5-4, the J gene TRBJ1-4; possible D gene TRBD1, 5 bases. The CDR3 spans 15 residues. The ends were cut back, 0 bases at V and 7 bases at J, with 13 bases in the middle. From germline, CDR1 is SGHNT and CDR2 YYREEE (reference sequence). CDR3 nucleotide sequence: TGTGCCAGCAGCTTGGATAGGGGAAGGAGTGAAAAACTGTTTTTT. This sequence encodes CASSLDRGRSEKLFF.

This clone has only one observation. The CDR3 nucleotides are TGTGCCAGCAGGGGTGTCGGGGGACAGGGTGAAAAACTGTTTTTT. Translated: CASRGVGGQGEKLFF. This sequence joins TRBV2 and TRBJ1-4, with TRBD1 matching 9 bases. Germline V gives CDR1 SNHLY, CDR2 FYNNEI. The CDR3 totals 15 residues. The V and J ends lost 6 bases and 7 bases, in that order; junction bases with no gene match: 9.

This chain joins TRBV27 and TRBJ2-6, with TRBD2 matching over 10 bases. Trimming cost V 2 bases and J 2 bases; bases outside gene matches: 6. Germline CDR1 reads MNHEY; CDR2 reads SMNVEV (reference sequence). The CDR3 extends over 18 amino acids. The CDR3 DNA sequence: TGTGCCAGCAGTTTACTAGCGGGAGAAGGAACTGGGGCCAACGTCCTGACTTTC. It encodes CASSLLAGEGTGANVLTF.

This clone was counted a few times. This chain joins TRBV6-2 or TRBV6-3 and TRBJ1-2; D gene ambiguous. CDR3 length equals 15 residues. The V end was cut by 0 bases, the J end by 0 bases, with 8 bases between. Per germline, CDR1 MNHEY and CDR2 SVGEGT. In DNA form, the CDR3 reads TGTGCCAGCAGTTACTCCTGGGGAGCTAACTATGGCTACACCTTC. Protein product: CASSYSWGANYGYTF.

A single count supports this clone. J is TRBJ2-7 and V is TRBV7-3; D is perhaps TRBD1 (6 bases). This CDR3 spans 15 amino acids. Germline CDR1 SGHTA, CDR2 FQGTGA. V lost 2 bases and J 4 bases, leaving 15 bases between the germline ends. DNA of the CDR3: TGTGCCAGCAGCTTATCCCCGGGACACGGTTACGAGCAGTACTTC. Translation gives CASSLSPGHGYEQYF. The full variable domain, in which reference TRBV7-3 and TRBJ2-7 provide the parts outside the CDR3, is GAGVSQTPSNKVTEKGKYVELRCDPISGHTALYWYRQSLGQGPEFLIYFQGTGAADDSGLPNDRFFAVRPEGSVSTLKIQRTERGDSAVYLCASSLSPGHGYEQYFGPGTRLTVT.

The chain uses TRBV30 and TRBJ2-2; possible D gene TRBD2, 6 bases. The germline V gene has CDR1 GTSNPN and CDR2 SVGIG (reference sequence). The CDR3 length is 15 residues. V was shortened by 1 base and J by 1 base, with 10 bases between the two germline ends. The CDR3 spells CAWSGLGRNTGELFF. The CDR3 nucleotides read TGTGCCTGGAGTGGACTAGGCAGGAACACCGGGGAGCTGTTTTTT.